The present entry profiles one T cell receptor beta chain with its context. Original analysis: Estimation of nucleated cell counts was performed using reference gene primer amplification. Data came from immunoSEQ multiplex PCR; TCRdb stores just in-frame clones and leaves some out. Clone size and the V and J calls come from that table; the DNA yielded D and trimming. Of over 250,000 clones listed, around 89% are singletons. Germline loops: CDR1 LGHNT, CDR2 FRNRAP. V was cut by 3 bases and J by 0 bases, with 18 bases left in between. The CDR3 is made up of 18 amino acids. The source of the sample is a study of blood T cell repertoires in COVID-19. Study-level background: Whether acute or convalescent, the COVID-19 samples came from the United States, Italy and Spain.

The receptor was isolated from a woman aged 55-70 years with acute or convalescent COVID-19. The sample was peripheral blood. The V gene is TRBV12-5, the J gene TRBJ1-5; maybe TRBD1 (6 bases). Written as DNA, the CDR3 is TGTGCTAGTGGTTTTCACCCGTGGGACACCCATAGCAATCAGCCCCAGCATTTT. It codes for CASGFHPWDTHSNQPQHF.